The 7 T cell receptor beta chains presented below share a single source sample, sequenced in a study of immune characterization of retroperitoneal liposarcoma. A single record per CDR3 protein comes from TCRdb applying MiXCR to the PCR reads. This sample has several thousand distinct CDR3 sequences, with under 55% found just once. The specimen sequenced was tumor tissue. These receptor sequences come from a male donor with retroperitoneal liposarcoma.

The chain combines TRBV6-1 with TRBJ2-6; perhaps TRBD2 as D (6 bases). There are 18 residues in the CDR3. Germline CDR1 reads MNHNS; CDR2 reads SASEGT. V was trimmed by 4 bases and J by 0 bases, leaving 16 bases between them. Written as DNA, the CDR3 is TGTGCCAGCAGTGTTTGGGCGGGGCCCATCTCTGGGGCCAACGTCCTGACTTTC. Protein: CASSVWAGPISGANVLTF.

This chain joins TRBV7-2 and TRBJ2-1; D is perhaps TRBD2 (5 bases). The CDR3 contains 16 residues. From germline, CDR1 is SGHTA and CDR2 FQGNSA. V was cut by 2 bases and J by 3 bases, with 14 bases left in between. CDR3 coding DNA: TGTGCCAGCAGCTTACTTGCGGGTTCGGGCTACAATGAGCAGTTCTTC. Translation gives CASSLLAGSGYNEQFF.

This clonotype showed up just a few times. The CDR3 nucleotides are TGTGCCAGCAGTGAACGCACTACTAGTTACAATGAGCAGTACTTC. Translating gives CASSERTTSYNEQYF. The rearrangement links TRBV25-1 to TRBJ2-1; D may be TRBD2 (5 bases). The J call may be wrong; the DNA end is better matched by TRBJ2-7. There are 15 residues in the CDR3. CDR1 is MGHDK, CDR2 SYGVNS, per germline.

V gene TRBV6-1 combines with J gene TRBJ2-1; D tentatively fits TRBD1 or TRBD2 (5 bases each). V was trimmed by 7 bases and J by 0 bases, leaving 13 bases between them. The germline gives CDR1 MNHNS, CDR2 SASEGT. This CDR3 region has 15 residues. The CDR3 is CASTRGVSSYNEQFF. The CDR3, as DNA: TGTGCCAGCACCCGAGGGGTTAGCTCCTACAATGAGCAGTTCTTC.

The V call is TRBV6-6, the J call TRBJ1-4, with D unclear. V lost 5 bases and J 2 bases, leaving 9 bases between the germline ends. The CDR3 has 14 amino acids. CDR1 and CDR2 (germline): MNHNY, SVGAGI (reference sequence). CDR3: CASSAIITNEKLFF. The CDR3, as DNA: TGTGCCAGCAGTGCCATCATTACTAATGAAAAACTGTTTTTT.

Relative to its sample, this clonotype is medium-sized (0.01 to 0.1%). The J gene is TRBJ2-1, the V gene TRBV7-8; no firm D call. This CDR3 is built from 16 residues. Germline V CDR1 and CDR2: SGHVS, FQNEAQ. The V and J ends lost 4 bases and 0 bases respectively, with 13 bases between them. The CDR3 bases are TGTGCCAGCAGCTCAAGCCGCTTTGTCTCCTACAATGAGCAGTTCTTC. It specifies CASSSSRFVSYNEQFF.

The chain employs TRBV12-3 or TRBV12-4 and TRBJ2-1, with 7 positions matching TRBD1. CDR3 length equals 18 residues. The trim removed 2 bases at V and 1 base at J, leaving 11 bases unmatched. The CDR3 here is CASSLPNWDSPSYNEQFF. The CDR3 bases are TGTGCCAGCAGTTTACCGAATTGGGACAGCCCATCCTACAATGAGCAGTTCTTC.